The clone carrying this T cell receptor (beta chain) turned up a few times. TCRdb passed the 5' RACE reads through MiXCR, listing each CDR3 protein once. The sample yields about 68,000 distinct CDR3 sequences, 5% to 8% seen once. This CDR3 comprises 13 residues. Germline V CDR1 and CDR2: SGHNT, YYREEE (reference sequence). Trimming cost V 2 bases and J 5 bases, with 8 bases left between them. The sample comes from a study of T cells after yellow fever vaccination. The chain employs TRBV5-4 and TRBJ2-1; weak D call: TRBD1 (5 bases). The sample in question was CD8+ T cells sorted from PBMCs, obtained roughly 47 days after the first yellow fever vaccination. This receptor was identified in a man between 18 and 35 years old who received the YFV17D yellow fever vaccine. The CDR3 protein is CASSFAGNNEQFF. Here the CDR3 DNA reads TGTGCCAGCAGCTTTGCAGGGAACAATGAGCAGTTCTTC.